This T cell receptor (beta chain) was observed in a study of vaccination and CD4 T cells after COVID-19. At the level of the study: The authors used overlapping spike peptides from SARS-CoV-2, HCoV-NL63, HCoV-OC43 and HCoV-229E to stimulate cells.

The CDR3 spans 17 residues. Germline V gene sequence: CDR1 MNHEY, CDR2 SVGEGT. V lost 6 bases to trimming and J lost 0 bases; unmatched junction nucleotides: 11. Sequence data for DNA of cultured CD4+ T cells were generated by the Oncomine TCR Beta short-read assay. TCRdb called the PCR reads again in MiXCR, with one record for every CDR3 protein. Of roughly 3,000 distinct CDR3 sequences listed, 27% were seen once; the top ten hold 40% to 50%. By frequency in the sample, this clonotype is medium-sized. As yet, its antigen is unknown. Treatment reported: roughly 10-day PBMC culture with coronavirus spike peptide pools or control peptides (ViraFEST assay). Prior to the COVID-19 pandemic (2011-2018), the unexposed donor's CD4+ T cells were collected.

The sequenced material came from CD4+ T cells from blood, cultured in vitro. The receptor's source is a human donor in good health. The chain has TRBV6-2 or TRBV6-3 and TRBJ1-5, with 7 positions matching TRBD1. The CDR3 sequence is CASRYRDSPYSNQPQHF. CDR3 DNA: TGTGCCAGCAGATACCGGGACAGCCCTTATAGCAATCAGCCCCAGCATTTT.